A single sample is the source of the 6 T cell receptor beta chains below, sequenced in a study of blood T cell repertoires in COVID-19. This table comes from immunoSEQ multiplex PCR, and its TCRdb copy is limited to in-frame clones, with some not included. The table lists some 150,000 clones, roughly four fifths of them singletons, with 3% to 5% in the top ten. Material: peripheral blood. The receptors derive from a woman aged 55-70 years with acute or convalescent COVID-19.

This clone was seen just once. The chain links TRBV9 to TRBJ2-3; D not resolved. V lost 0 bases and J lost 5, with 7 bases in between. This CDR3 region has 13 residues. Germline V gene data show CDR1 as SGDLS and CDR2 as YYNGEE. CDR3 region: CASSVAHGDTQYF. The CDR3 DNA sequence: TGTGCCAGCAGCGTAGCCCACGGAGATACGCAGTATTTT. Together with reference TRBV9 and TRBJ2-3, the CDR3 gives the full variable domain: DSGVTQTPKHLITATGQRVTLRCSPRSGDLSVYWYQQSLDQGLQFLIQYYNGEERAKGNILERFSAQQFPDLHSELNLSSLELGDSALYFCASSVAHGDTQYFGPGTRLTVL.

The chain is built from TRBV7-6 and TRBJ2-7, with 10 bases that match TRBD2. J gave up 3 bases and V 5 bases, and 4 bases lay outside the gene matches. Germline V gives CDR1 SGHVS, CDR2 FNYEAQ. The CDR3 has 14 amino acids. CDR3 sequence reads: CASSPGLAYYEQYF. For the CDR3, the DNA is TGTGCCAGCAGCCCGGGACTAGCGTACTACGAGCAGTACTTC.

The chain combines TRBV24-1 with TRBJ1-5, with 9 nucleotides matching TRBD1. V shed 10 bases and J 3 bases; nucleotides not matched to a gene: 15. Germline V gene lookup returns CDR1 KGHDR and CDR2 SFDVKD. This CDR3 comprises 17 residues. CDR3 nucleotide sequence: TGTGCCACGGGAGACAGGGGGTGGCACCGCTCCAATCAGCCCCAGCATTTT. Its protein product is CATGDRGWHRSNQPQHF.

The V gene is TRBV7-2, the J gene TRBJ2-5; 8 nucleotides align to TRBD2. Trimming took 4 bases from V and 4 from J; bases not matched to a gene: 5. Germline CDR1 reads SGHTA; CDR2 reads FQGNSA. CDR3 size: 14 residues. CDR3 region: CASSSGLAGETQYF. In DNA, the CDR3 is TGTGCCAGCAGCTCCGGGCTAGCGGGAGAGACCCAGTACTTC.

CDR3 amino acids: CASSPPGTGNTEAFF. In DNA, the CDR3 is TGTGCCAGCTCACCACCCGGGACAGGGAACACTGAAGCTTTCTTT. The chain uses TRBV18 and TRBJ1-1; 8 bases match TRBD1. The CDR3 sequence is 15 residues long. V lost 0 bases and J lost 1; bases outside the gene matches: 1. CDR1 and CDR2 from the germline V gene are KGHSH and LQKENI. Combining the CDR3 with reference TRBV18 and TRBJ1-1 gives the whole variable domain NAGVMQNPRHLVRRRGQEARLRCSPMKGHSHVYWYRQLPEEGLKFMVYLQKENIIDESGMPKERFSAEFPKEGPSILRIQQVVRGDSAAYFCASSPPGTGNTEAFFGQGTRLTVV.

This clone appeared a few times. The chain carries TRBV7-2 and TRBJ2-3, with 7 bases identical to TRBD2. This CDR3 contains 14 residues. Germline lookup yields CDR1 SGHTA and CDR2 FQGNSA. V was clipped by 5 bases and J by 3 bases; unmatched bases: 5. Here the CDR3 DNA reads TGTGCCAGCAGCGCTGGGGGGGTTACAGATACGCAGTATTTT. Translated: CASSAGGVTDTQYF.